This entry lists 2 T cell receptor beta chains sequenced from one sample in a study of T cell responses to AZD1222 COVID-19 vaccine. Profiled with immunoSEQ multiplex PCR; TCRdb holds only in-frame clones, not every one. The sample has 130,000 to 150,000 clones; around four fifths are singletons. The starting material was peripheral blood, obtained on day 0 of MenACWY control vaccination. The source is an adult in good health.

The chain employs TRBV6-1 and TRBJ2-7, with D perhaps being TRBD1 or TRBD2 (5 bases each). The germline V and J ends were trimmed by 1 base and 3 bases, with 13 bases remaining between them. Germline V lookup: CDR1 MNHNS, CDR2 SASEGT. The length of the CDR3 is 15 residues. The CDR3 DNA sequence: TGTGCCAGCAGTGAAGGGGGACCGCCGGACTACGAGCAGTACGTC. This encodes CASSEGGPPDYEQYV.

This chain links TRBV6-5 with TRBJ1-1; D is perhaps TRBD1 (5 bases). Germline V gene sequence: CDR1 MNHEY, CDR2 SVGAGI. Trimming left V 6 bases short and J 3 bases short, with 11 bases between. The CDR3 spans 13 residues. This CDR3 reads CASRVGEDTEAFF. DNA for the CDR3: TGTGCCAGCAGAGTAGGGGAGGACACTGAAGCTTTCTTT.